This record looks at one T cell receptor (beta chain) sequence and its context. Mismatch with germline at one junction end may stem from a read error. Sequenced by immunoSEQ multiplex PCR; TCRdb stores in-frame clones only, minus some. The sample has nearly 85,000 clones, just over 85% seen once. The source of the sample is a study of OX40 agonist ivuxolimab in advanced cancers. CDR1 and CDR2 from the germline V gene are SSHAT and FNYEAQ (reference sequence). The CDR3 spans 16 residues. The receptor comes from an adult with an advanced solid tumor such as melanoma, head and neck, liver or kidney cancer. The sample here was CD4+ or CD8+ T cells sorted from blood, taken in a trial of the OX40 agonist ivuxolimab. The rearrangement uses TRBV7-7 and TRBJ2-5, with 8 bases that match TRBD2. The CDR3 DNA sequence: TGTGCTAGCAGCTTACTCGGCGGGGGGCTAAAAGAGACCCAGTACTTC. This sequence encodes CASSLLGGGLKETQYF.